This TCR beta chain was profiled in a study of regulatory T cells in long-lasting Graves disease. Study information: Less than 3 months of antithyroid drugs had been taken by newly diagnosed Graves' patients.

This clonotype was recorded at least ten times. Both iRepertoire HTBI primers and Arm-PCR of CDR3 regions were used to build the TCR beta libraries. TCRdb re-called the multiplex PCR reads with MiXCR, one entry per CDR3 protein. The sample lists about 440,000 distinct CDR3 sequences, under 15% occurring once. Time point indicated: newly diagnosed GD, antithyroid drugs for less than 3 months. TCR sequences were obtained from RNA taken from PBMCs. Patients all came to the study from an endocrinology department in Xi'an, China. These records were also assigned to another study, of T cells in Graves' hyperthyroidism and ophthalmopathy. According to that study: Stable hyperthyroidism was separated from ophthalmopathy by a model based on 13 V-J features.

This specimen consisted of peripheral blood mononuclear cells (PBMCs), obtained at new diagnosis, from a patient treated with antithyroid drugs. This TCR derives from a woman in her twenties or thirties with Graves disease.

For the CDR3, the DNA is TGTGCCAGCAGCCAAGAGCCAGGCAGGGTCGGCACTGAAGCTTTCTTT. It yields the protein CASSQEPGRVGTEAFF. The gene calls are TRBV3-1 and TRBJ1-1; D is possibly TRBD1 (5 bases). The germline V and J ends were trimmed by 0 bases and 4 bases, with 15 bases remaining between them. This CDR3 is built from 16 residues. CDR1 is LGHDT and CDR2 is YNNKEL in the germline V gene (reference sequence). Complete variable domain (other parts from reference TRBV3-1 and TRBJ1-1): DTAVSQTPKYLVTQMGNDKSIKCEQNLGHDTMYWYKQDSKKFLKIMFSYNNKELIINETVPNRFSPKSPDKAHLNLHINSLELGDSAVYFCASSQEPGRVGTEAFFGQGTRLTVV.